This TCR beta chain emerged from a study of OX40 agonist ivuxolimab in advanced cancers. Looking at the study overall: Ivuxolimab, which targeted the costimulatory receptor OX40 (CD134), was an agonistic, fully human IgG2 monoclonal antibody. Intravenous ivuxolimab was administered to patients every 2 weeks at six dose levels: 0.01, 0.1, 0.3, 1.5, 3 and 10 mg/kg. Prior anti-PD-1, anti-PD-L1 or anti-CTLA-4 therapy was permitted, and checkpoint inhibitors had been received by more than 35% of dose-escalation patients. Peripheral TCRbeta sequencing was intended to test whether TCR sequence diversity was altered and clonal T-cell expansion was caused by ivuxolimab. Among the roughly 54 dose-escalation patients, approximately 20 had hepatocellular carcinoma, around 15 melanoma, 9 renal cell carcinoma and 9 head and neck cancer. Partial responses occurred in three dose-escalation patients: two with cutaneous melanoma and one with hepatocellular carcinoma. The paper covers the monotherapy dose-escalation part of the phase I ivuxolimab trial, which included N ≈ 50 patients. In the dose-escalation cohort, around four fifths of patients were male, and the mean age was roughly 60 years with a range of roughly 20 to 80.

This clone has a handful of counts. No antigen is known for it. Nothing much larger sits one base from this clone, and base qualities are not available. Patients with a history of autoimmune disease or receiving systemic immunosuppression were excluded from the trial. In every dose cohort, peripheral blood was drawn for TCR sequencing at baseline, cycle 4 day 1, and cycle 7 day 1. The samples were taken from a phase I, first-in-human, multicenter, open-label dose-escalation trial of ivuxolimab. Adults with locally advanced or metastatic head and neck squamous cell, hepatocellular, melanoma or renal cell carcinoma were enrolled in the trial. Before TCR sequencing, CD4+ and CD8+ T cells were separately sorted from peripheral blood. What the work shows at the level of the full study, not this receptor alone: Low levels of normalized T-cell clonal expansion were also seen in some nonresponding patients. The antigen specificity of the clonally expanded peripheral T cells was not determined. At doses of 0.1 to 3.0 mg/kg, clonal expansion of both CD4+ and CD8+ T cells in blood was seen between baseline and week 6. After ivuxolimab, CD8+ T cells had more expanded clones than CD4+ T cells on average. In partial responders in the 0.1-3.0 mg/kg groups, normalized peripheral clonal expansion was found to be among the lowest, especially among CD8+ T cells.

For sequencing of the TCRbeta CDR3 region, genomic DNA was extracted from the sorted cells. The immunoSEQ Assay was used to sequence the TCRbeta CDR3 regions. TCRdb re-hosts the immuneACCESS table, in-frame sequences only. Its copies lack some clones; in the studies checked, an unresolved V gene accounts for under half of them, and the cause for the rest is not known. The sample yields around 66,000 clones; more than 80% were counted once. 10% to 11% of the sample comes from the top ten. V lost 1 base and J lost 8 bases; the stretch between them is 9 bases long. Spanning cysteine to phenylalanine, the CDR3 consists of 14 amino acids. Only CDR3 DNA remains: 42 bases, in frame from the first base. CDR1 and CDR2 are drawn from the germline V gene: LGHNA, YNFKEQ.

The material was CD4+ or CD8+ T cells sorted from blood, obtained in a trial of the OX40 agonist ivuxolimab. The source is an adult with an advanced solid tumor such as melanoma, head and neck, liver or kidney cancer. Here the chain combines TRBV4-2 and TRBJ1-6; the D gene is not confidently resolved. In nucleotide form, the sequence is TGTGCCAGCAGCCAAGTTCCACCTGATTCACCCCTCCACTTT. Its protein product is CASSQVPPDSPLHF.